These 6 T cell receptor beta chains were all obtained from the same sample, sequenced in a study of OX40 agonist ivuxolimab in advanced cancers. Here immunoSEQ multiplex PCR was the method, and the copy in TCRdb shows in-frame clones only, minus some. Found here are 60,000 to 65,000 clones, under 95% of them singletons; the top ten hold roughly 0.45%. Material: CD4+ or CD8+ T cells sorted from blood, obtained in a trial of the OX40 agonist ivuxolimab. The receptors stem from an adult with an advanced solid tumor such as melanoma, head and neck, liver or kidney cancer.

This clone was seen a single time. The V gene is TRBV9, the J gene TRBJ1-3, with D uncertain. Germline assignment: CDR1 SGDLS and CDR2 YYNGEE. The CDR3 has 15 amino acids. The V end was cut by 5 bases, the J end by 2 bases, with 14 bases between. In DNA, the CDR3 is TGTGCCAGCAGTGGAGCTATTACTGCTGGAAACACCATATATTTT. Its protein is CASSGAITAGNTIYF.

V is TRBV27 and J is TRBJ2-1; D is perhaps TRBD1 or TRBD2 (5 bases each). In germline, CDR1 is MNHEY, CDR2 SMNVEV (reference sequence). V was shortened by 4 bases and J by 10 bases, with 23 bases between the two germline ends. This CDR3 comprises 16 residues. The CDR3 DNA sequence: TGTGCCAGCAGTTCTCCCGGGACCACGCGGAGGAAAGAGCAGTTCTTC. This encodes CASSSPGTTRRKEQFF.

This sequence joins TRBV5-6 and TRBJ2-7, with D tentatively TRBD2 (5 bases). V gave up 5 bases and J gave up 1 base, with 19 bases separating them. The CDR3 totals 16 residues. Per the germline V gene, CDR1 is SGHDT and CDR2 is YYEEEE. The DNA for the CDR3 is TGTGCCAGCAGTTTCGGTCGGGGTTCGCGATCCTACGAGCAGTACTTC. Translated: CASSFGRGSRSYEQYF.

The V call is TRBV27, the J call TRBJ1-1; tentatively, D is TRBD1 (5 bases). The CDR3 loop spans 15 amino acids. Trimming removed 0 bases from V and 1 base from J, with 9 bases in between. The germline CDR1 and CDR2 sequences are MNHEY and SMNVEV (reference sequence). This CDR3 reads CASSLSGATNTEAFF. The CDR3 DNA reads as TGTGCCAGCAGTTTATCAGGGGCGACGAACACTGAAGCTTTCTTT.

This chain connects TRBV5-4 to TRBJ1-4; 7 nucleotides align to TRBD1. In germline, CDR1 is SGHNT, CDR2 YYREEE (reference sequence). The CDR3 runs to 13 residues. V gave up 2 bases and J gave up 6 bases; unmatched junction bases: 1. CDR3 sequence: CASSLGGDEKLFF. The DNA for the CDR3 is TGTGCCAGCAGCTTAGGGGGCGATGAAAAACTGTTTTTT.

In DNA form, the CDR3 reads TGTGCCAGCAGTTTTGGACAGGGGTTGTCCTACGAGCAGTACTTC. Translating it yields CASSFGQGLSYEQYF. The chain has TRBV6-5 and TRBJ2-7; 9 bases are a match to TRBD1. The V segment lost 4 bases and the J segment 1 base; nucleotides outside the gene matches: 5. CDR1 is MNHEY and CDR2 is SVGAGI in the germline V gene. The CDR3 length is 15 residues.